The next 21 T cell receptor beta chains were all read from a single sample in a study of OX40 agonist ivuxolimab in advanced cancers. Profiling relied on immunoSEQ multiplex PCR, and the TCRdb table lists in-frame clones only, not all of them. Of around 40,000 clones listed, approximately 86% are singletons. The input for sequencing was CD4+ or CD8+ T cells sorted from blood, taken in a trial of the OX40 agonist ivuxolimab. Every receptor here comes from an adult with an advanced solid tumor such as melanoma, head and neck, liver or kidney cancer.

The V and J genes are TRBV2 and TRBJ1-3; D not certain. Trimming took off 7 bases at V and 0 bases at J, with 13 bases between the two ends. CDR1 is SNHLY and CDR2 is FYNNEI in the germline V gene. This CDR3 spans 15 amino acids. The CDR3: CASTQDVNSGNTIYF. The CDR3 DNA sequence: TGTGCCAGCACCCAGGACGTTAACTCTGGAAACACCATATATTTT.

This chain connects TRBV28 to TRBJ2-1; D not resolved. Trimming removed 3 bases at V and 8 bases at J, with 11 bases between. CDR1 MDHEN and CDR2 SYDVKM come from the germline V gene. This CDR3 contains 13 residues. The CDR3, as DNA: TGTGCCAGCAGTTTGTCTCACGGCCATGAGCAGTTCTTC. Protein sequence: CASSLSHGHEQFF.

The CDR3 loop is CASSLSFGESGDGYTF. As DNA, the CDR3 is TGTGCCAGCAGCCTAAGTTTTGGGGAATCGGGCGATGGCTACACCTTC. The V call is TRBV5-4, the J call TRBJ1-2; D unclear. This CDR3 is 16 amino acids long. Germline CDR1 and CDR2: SGHNT and YYREEE (reference sequence). V lost 4 bases to trimming and J lost 6 bases, with 22 bases between them.

This clone is judged medium-sized. The gene calls are TRBV19 and TRBJ1-1, with 8 bases identical to TRBD1. This CDR3 has 14 residues. Germline values: CDR1 LNHDA, CDR2 SQIVND (reference sequence). The V and J ends lost 7 bases and 0 bases, in that order; junction bases with no gene match: 4. The CDR3, as DNA: TGTGCCAGTATACAGGGGGAGCTGAACACTGAAGCTTTCTTT. This gives the protein CASIQGELNTEAFF.

The chain recombines TRBV15 with TRBJ2-3; D gene uncertain. Germline CDR1 LNHNV, CDR2 YYDKDF (reference sequence). The V gene lost 3 bases and the J gene lost 6 bases, with 10 bases spanning the gap. This CDR3 contains 13 residues. In nucleotides, the CDR3 is TGTGCCACCAGCAGTTTAGGAATCGATACGCAGTATTTT. Its translation is CATSSLGIDTQYF.

The chain has TRBV27 and TRBJ1-2, with D perhaps TRBD1 (6 bases). The length of the CDR3 is 17 residues. Germline V gene data show CDR1 as MNHEY and CDR2 as SMNVEV (reference sequence). V lost 0 bases and J lost 7, with 21 bases in between. The CDR3 sequence is CASSLSSGGYPRGGYTF. The CDR3 nucleotides read TGTGCCAGCAGTTTATCTTCCGGGGGGTATCCCAGGGGTGGCTACACCTTC.

The chain joins TRBV11-2 to TRBJ1-3; the D is unclear. Trimming left V 4 bases short and J 3 bases short, with 4 bases between. CDR1 is SGHAT and CDR2 is FQNNGV in the germline V gene. The CDR3 has 12 residues. The CDR3 is CASSSFGNTIYF. Here the CDR3 DNA reads TGTGCCAGCAGCTCTTTTGGAAACACCATATATTTT.

This clone was observed once. The gene calls are TRBV2 and TRBJ2-7; TRBD2 aligns across 9 bases. V was clipped by 7 bases and J by 2 bases; unmatched bases: 3. Germline V CDR1 and CDR2: SNHLY, FYNNEI. The CDR3 is 13 residues long. CDR3 nucleotide sequence: TGTGCCAGCATGTCTAGCGGGACCTACGAGCAGTACTTC. Residues: CASMSSGTYEQYF.

The V gene is TRBV28, the J gene TRBJ2-7; 10 nucleotides line up with TRBD2. The CDR3 has 15 amino acids. Germline-derived CDR1 and CDR2 are MDHEN and SYDVKM. V gave up 3 bases and J gave up 5 bases; unmatched junction bases: 7. CDR3: CASSFLAGVLDEQYF. CDR3 sequence (DNA): TGTGCCAGCAGTTTCCTAGCGGGAGTACTGGACGAGCAGTACTTC.

The V and J genes are TRBV19 and TRBJ2-7; 7 bases map to TRBD1. V shed 9 bases, J shed 3 bases, and the junction held 2 bases outside the gene matches. The CDR3 has 11 residues. CDR1 is LNHDA and CDR2 is SQIVND in the germline V gene (reference sequence). The CDR3 reads CASRQGYEQYF. For the CDR3, the DNA is TGTGCCAGCCGACAGGGCTACGAGCAGTACTTC.

The V gene is TRBV29-1, the J gene TRBJ1-2, with D possibly TRBD1 on 5 matching bases. There are 11 residues in the CDR3. V was pared by 6 bases and J by 8 bases, with 13 bases between. Per germline, CDR1 SQVTM and CDR2 ANQGSEA. CDR3 nucleotide sequence: TGCAGCGTCCCATGGGCAGGGGGCTACACCTTC. Encoded protein: CSVPWAGGYTF.

The rearrangement links TRBV14 to TRBJ2-2; 7 nucleotides align to TRBD1. Looked up from germline, CDR1 is SGHDN and CDR2 is FVKESK. The CDR3 sequence is 17 residues long. V gave up 3 bases and J gave up 4 bases; unmatched junction bases: 11. The CDR3 is CASSHITLTGITGELFF. In nucleotides, the CDR3 is TGTGCCAGCAGCCATATCACCTTGACAGGGATCACCGGGGAGCTGTTTTTT.

This sequence joins TRBV9 and TRBJ1-1, with a tentative D call TRBD1 (6 bases). This CDR3 region has 14 residues. V gave up 5 bases and J gave up 0 bases, with 11 bases separating them. From germline, CDR1 is SGDLS and CDR2 YYNGEE. The CDR3 protein is CASSERGMNTEAFF. CDR3 nucleotides: TGTGCCAGCAGTGAGAGGGGGATGAACACTGAAGCTTTCTTT.

The rearrangement links TRBV5-1 to TRBJ1-1; D is unclear. The CDR3 runs 14 residues. The germline V gene encodes CDR1 SGHRS and CDR2 YFSETQ. V was trimmed by 3 bases and J by 7 bases, leaving 16 bases between them. The CDR3 loop is CASSSLPGSLEAFF. CDR3 in DNA: TGCGCCAGCAGCTCACTTCCGGGGTCCCTTGAAGCTTTCTTT.

V gene TRBV10-3 combines with J gene TRBJ2-5; TRBD1 might be the D (6 bases). Trimming took off 6 bases at V and 2 bases at J, with 10 bases between the two ends. The CDR3 extends over 13 amino acids. Germline V gene data show CDR1 as ENHRY and CDR2 as SYGVKD. CDR3: CAIRAGQQETQYF. The CDR3 nucleotides are TGTGCCATCAGGGCCGGACAGCAAGAGACCCAGTACTTC.

The chain combines TRBV4-1 with TRBJ1-2, with D maybe TRBD1 (5 bases). The germline V gene encodes CDR1 MGHRA and CDR2 YSYEKL. This CDR3 is built from 13 residues. V was shortened by 2 bases and J by 7 bases, with 11 bases between the two germline ends. The CDR3 coding sequence is TGCGCCAGCAGCCAAATGGGGCGGTTTGGCTACACCTTC. As protein: CASSQMGRFGYTF.

The CDR3 region is CASSESTRDGEAFF. The CDR3 nucleotides are TGCGCCAGCAGTGAGTCGACTCGAGACGGCGAAGCTTTCTTT. The V gene is TRBV10-1, the J gene TRBJ1-1; no clear D gene. V lost 0 bases to trimming and J lost 8 bases, with 13 bases between them. The CDR3 is 14 amino acids. Germline CDR1 is WNHNN and CDR2 is SYGVQD (reference sequence).

This rearrangement joins TRBV7-9 to TRBJ2-5; D gene unclear. V lost 0 bases to trimming and J lost 5 bases, with 10 bases between them. This CDR3 has 14 residues. Germline V gene lookup returns CDR1 SEHNR and CDR2 FQNEAQ (reference sequence). The CDR3 DNA reads TGTGCCAGCAGCTTAGCGAGCCTGGGGGAGACCCAGTACTTC. Its translation: CASSLASLGETQYF.

This sequence joins TRBV7-6 and TRBJ2-2; no clear D. The germline V gene has CDR1 SGHVS and CDR2 FNYEAQ. There are 11 residues in the CDR3. The V and J ends lost 0 bases and 7 bases respectively, with 0 bases between them. The CDR3 DNA is TGTGCCAGCAGCTTAGCCGGGGAGCTGTTTTTT. It specifies CASSLAGELFF.

The DNA for the CDR3 is TGTGCCAGCAGCTTGGCCGACCGCGGCAATCAGCCCCAGCATTTT. This sequence encodes CASSLADRGNQPQHF. The rearrangement links TRBV5-5 to TRBJ1-5; D not certain. CDR1 and CDR2 (germline): SGHKS, YYEKEE (reference sequence). This CDR3 has 15 residues. Trimming pared 0 bases from V and 2 bases from J, leaving 9 bases between. The full variable domain, with the rest looked up from reference TRBV5-5 and TRBJ1-5, is DAGVTQSPTHLIKTRGQQVTLRCSPISGHKSVSWYQQVLGQGPQFIFQYYEKEERGRGNFPDRFSARQFPNYSSELNVNALLLGDSALYLCASSLADRGNQPQHFGDGTRLSIL.

This clone was picked up one time. V usage is TRBV2 and J usage is TRBJ2-2, with D perhaps matching TRBD1 (6 bases). The germline V gene has CDR1 SNHLY and CDR2 FYNNEI. V shed 5 bases and J shed 3 bases, with 10 bases lying between them. This CDR3 contains 14 residues. The CDR3 DNA reads as TGTGCCAGCAGTTGGACAGAGTACACCGGGGAGCTGTTTTTT. This encodes CASSWTEYTGELFF.